The entry below gives a single T cell receptor (beta chain) sequence along with its context. The data are from a study of early T cells in non-severe SARS-CoV-2 infection. Overall study context: Sequencing of unsorted whole blood was done on bulk RNA, leaving chains unpaired.

The length of the CDR3 is 16 residues. Germline CDR1 and CDR2: DFQATT and SNEGSKA (reference sequence). Trimming took 1 base from V and 6 from J; bases not matched to a gene: 12. Individual cDNA molecules were tagged with unique molecular identifiers, the study reported. Via MiXCR, TCRdb re-called the 5' RACE reads, giving one row per CDR3 protein. Here the sample spans tens of thousands of distinct CDR3 sequences, under 15% being singletons. The sample taken for sequencing was whole blood. This chain joins TRBV20-1 and TRBJ2-1; 7 positions match TRBD2. The clonotype was recovered from an adult who was a healthcare worker with PCR-confirmed SARS-CoV-2 infection or an uninfected control (not recorded which). CDR3 residues: CSARVLGREVGNEQFF. CDR3 DNA: TGCAGTGCTAGAGTCCTGGGGAGGGAGGTGGGCAATGAGCAGTTCTTC.